The T cell receptor (beta chain) described here comes from a study of blood T cell repertoires in COVID-19. The repertoire was sequenced with immunoSEQ multiplex PCR; TCRdb's copy has only in-frame clones and lacks some. This sample yields about 35,000 clones, of which around 85% are seen a single time; 35% to 50% belongs to the top ten. Between the trimmed V and J ends, which lost 5 bases and 1 base, there was a span of 12 bases. This CDR3 contains 15 residues. Germline CDR1 reads SGHRS; CDR2 reads YFSETQ. This clonotype was obtained from a man aged 60 to 75 with active or convalescent COVID-19. The sequenced material came from peripheral blood. The V and J genes are TRBV5-1 and TRBJ2-2, with D possibly matching TRBD1 (5 bases). The CDR3 region is CASRPRTGNTGELFF. CDR3 DNA: TGCGCCAGCAGACCACGTACAGGGAACACCGGGGAGCTGTTTTTT.